The T cell receptor (beta chain) described here comes from a study of shared clonotypes between healthy human individuals. The overall study: The study used three CD4 naive, three CD4 memory, two CD8 naive and one CD8 memory plate per donor.

V shed 5 bases and J shed 7 bases, with 12 bases lying between them. The CDR3 contains 13 residues. The germline V gene encodes CDR1 SGHTA and CDR2 FQGTGA. Here immunoSEQ multiplex PCR was the method, and the copy in TCRdb shows in-frame clones only, minus some. Here the sample spans some 95,000 clones, around 68% being singletons. V and J are TRBV7-3 and TRBJ2-1, with a possible D match to TRBD2 (5 bases). The clonotype comes from a man aged 25-45 years in good health. Sequencing used memory CD8+ T cells sorted from blood. Sample subset: CD45RO+ cells pooled with CCR7-negative TemRA cells. Here the CDR3 DNA reads TGTGCCAGCAGCCCGGGATCCTGGAATGAGCAGTTCTTC. Residues: CASSPGSWNEQFF.